The present entry profiles one TCR beta chain with its context. The data stem from a study of blood T cell repertoires in COVID-19. About the research overall: Italy, Spain and the United States were the sources of the convalescent and acute COVID-19 samples.

Per the original methods: Estimation of nucleated cell counts relied on the amplification of reference gene primers. This table comes from immunoSEQ multiplex PCR, and its TCRdb copy is limited to in-frame clones, with some not included. The V and J calls and clone size were taken over from that table, and D and trimming were inferred from the DNA. Seen here are about 300,000 clones, about 89% observed once, and the top ten hold approximately 5.2%. Trimming removed 5 bases from V and 1 base from J; junction bases left unmatched: 3. The CDR3 loop spans 15 amino acids. CDR1 and CDR2 from the germline V gene are SGHTA and FQGNSA. Before being deemed recovered, Cohort 3 donors had two negative PCRs, clearance, or symptom resolution.

This receptor was taken from a man aged 60-69 years who had recovered from COVID-19. The rearrangement uses TRBV7-2 and TRBJ2-2; 8 nucleotides line up with TRBD1. Sample: PBMCs or T cells enriched from blood (not recorded which). The DNA of the CDR3 is TGTGCCAGCAGCGGACAGGGTATGAACACCGGGGAGCTGTTTTTT. Translated: CASSGQGMNTGELFF.